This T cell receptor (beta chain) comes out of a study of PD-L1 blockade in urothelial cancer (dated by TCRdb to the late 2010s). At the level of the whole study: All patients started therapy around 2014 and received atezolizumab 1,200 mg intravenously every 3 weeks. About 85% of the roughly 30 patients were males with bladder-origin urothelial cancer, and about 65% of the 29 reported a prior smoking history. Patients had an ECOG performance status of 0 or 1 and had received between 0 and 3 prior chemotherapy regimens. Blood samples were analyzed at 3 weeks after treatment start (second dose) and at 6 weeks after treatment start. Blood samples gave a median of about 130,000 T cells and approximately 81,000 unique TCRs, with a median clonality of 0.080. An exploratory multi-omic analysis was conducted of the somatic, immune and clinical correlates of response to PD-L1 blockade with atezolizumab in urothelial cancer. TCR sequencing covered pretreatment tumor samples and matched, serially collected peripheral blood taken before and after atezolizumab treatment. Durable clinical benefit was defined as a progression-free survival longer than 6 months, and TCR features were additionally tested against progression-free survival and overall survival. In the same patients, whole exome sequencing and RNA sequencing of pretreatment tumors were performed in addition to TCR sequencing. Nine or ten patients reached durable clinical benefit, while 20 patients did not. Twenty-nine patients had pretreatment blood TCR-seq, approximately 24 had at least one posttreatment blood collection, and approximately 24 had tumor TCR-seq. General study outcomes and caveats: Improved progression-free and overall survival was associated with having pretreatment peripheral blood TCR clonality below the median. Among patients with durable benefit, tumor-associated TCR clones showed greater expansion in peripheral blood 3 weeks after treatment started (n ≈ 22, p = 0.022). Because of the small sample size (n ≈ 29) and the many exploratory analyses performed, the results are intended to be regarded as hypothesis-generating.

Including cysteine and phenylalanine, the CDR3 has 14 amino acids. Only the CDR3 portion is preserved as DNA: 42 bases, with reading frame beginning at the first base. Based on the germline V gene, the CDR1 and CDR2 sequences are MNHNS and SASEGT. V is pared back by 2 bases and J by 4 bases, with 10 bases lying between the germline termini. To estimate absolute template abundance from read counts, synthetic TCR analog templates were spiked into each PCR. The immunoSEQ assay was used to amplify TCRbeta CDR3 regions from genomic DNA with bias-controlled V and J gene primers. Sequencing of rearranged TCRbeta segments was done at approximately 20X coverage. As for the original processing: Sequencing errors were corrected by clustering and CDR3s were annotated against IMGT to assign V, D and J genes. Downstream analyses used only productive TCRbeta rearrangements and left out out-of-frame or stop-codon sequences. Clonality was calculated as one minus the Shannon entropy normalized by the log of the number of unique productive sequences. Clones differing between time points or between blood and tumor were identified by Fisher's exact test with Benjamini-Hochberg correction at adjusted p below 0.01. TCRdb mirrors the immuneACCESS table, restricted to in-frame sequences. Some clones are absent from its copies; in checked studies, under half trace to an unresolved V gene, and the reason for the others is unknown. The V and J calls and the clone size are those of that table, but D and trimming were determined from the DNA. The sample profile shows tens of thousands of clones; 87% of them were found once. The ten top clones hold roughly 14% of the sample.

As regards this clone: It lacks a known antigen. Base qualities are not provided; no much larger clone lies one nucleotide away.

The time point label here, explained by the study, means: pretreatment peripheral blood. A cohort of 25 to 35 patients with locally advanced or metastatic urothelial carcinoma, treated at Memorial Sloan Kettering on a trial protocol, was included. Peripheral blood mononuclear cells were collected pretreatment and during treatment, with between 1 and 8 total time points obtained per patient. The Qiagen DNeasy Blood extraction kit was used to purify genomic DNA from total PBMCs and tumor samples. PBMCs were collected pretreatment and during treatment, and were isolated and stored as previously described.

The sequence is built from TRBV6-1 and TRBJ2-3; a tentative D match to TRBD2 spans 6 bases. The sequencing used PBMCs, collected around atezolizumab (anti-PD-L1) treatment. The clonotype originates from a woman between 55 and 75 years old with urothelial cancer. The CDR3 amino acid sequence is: CASSEYWGADTQYF. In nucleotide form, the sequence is TGTGCCAGCAGTGAATATTGGGGGGCAGATACGCAGTATTTT.